What follows is one T cell receptor beta chain and its context. The sample is drawn from a study of naive and memory T cell subsets. The beta constant-region primer was an equimolar mix of two oligonucleotides covering TRBC1 and TRBC2. TCRdb itself ran the UMI-ligation and nested PCR reads through MiXCR, one entry per CDR3 protein. The sample records 140,000 to 150,000 distinct CDR3 sequences, 17% being singletons. The trim removed 8 bases at V and 1 base at J, leaving 4 bases unmatched. CDR1 is MDHEN, CDR2 SYDVKM, per germline. The CDR3 consists of 13 residues. Sequencing used naive CD4+ T cells from blood. This clonotype was sampled from a human donor in good health. The chain joins TRBV28 to TRBJ2-7; 8 nucleotides line up with TRBD1. The CDR3 sequence: CASRTGGSYEQYF. The CDR3 bases are TGTGCCAGCCGAACAGGGGGTTCCTACGAGCAGTACTTC.